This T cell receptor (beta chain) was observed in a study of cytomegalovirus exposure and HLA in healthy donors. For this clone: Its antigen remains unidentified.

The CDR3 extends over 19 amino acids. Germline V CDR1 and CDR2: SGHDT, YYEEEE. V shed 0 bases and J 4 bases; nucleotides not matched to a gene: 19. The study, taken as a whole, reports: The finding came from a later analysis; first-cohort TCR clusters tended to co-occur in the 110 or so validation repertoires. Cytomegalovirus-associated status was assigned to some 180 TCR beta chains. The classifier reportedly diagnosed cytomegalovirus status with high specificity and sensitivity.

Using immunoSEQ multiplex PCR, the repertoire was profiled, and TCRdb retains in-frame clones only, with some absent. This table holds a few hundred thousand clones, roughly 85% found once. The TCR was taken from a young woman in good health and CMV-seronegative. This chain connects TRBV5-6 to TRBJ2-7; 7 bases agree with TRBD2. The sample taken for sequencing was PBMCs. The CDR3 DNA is TGTGCCAGCAGCTTGGGGATGAGATGGAGGGAGGGCCCTTATTACGAGCAGTACTTC. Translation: CASSLGMRWREGPYYEQYF.